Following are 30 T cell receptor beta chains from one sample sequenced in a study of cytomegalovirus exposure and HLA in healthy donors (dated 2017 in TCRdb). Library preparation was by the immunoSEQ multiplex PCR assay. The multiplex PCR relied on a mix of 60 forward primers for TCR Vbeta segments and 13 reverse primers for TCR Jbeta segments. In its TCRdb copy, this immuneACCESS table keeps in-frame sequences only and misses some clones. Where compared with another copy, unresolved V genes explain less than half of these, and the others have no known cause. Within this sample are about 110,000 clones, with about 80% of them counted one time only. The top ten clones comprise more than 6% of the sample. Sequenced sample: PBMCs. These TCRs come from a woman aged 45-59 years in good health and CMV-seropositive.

The DNA for the CDR3 is TGTGCCAGTAGTATCTGGGCAGGCCATGTGAAAAACATTCAGTACTTC. This gives the protein CASSIWAGHVKNIQYF. This chain links TRBV19 with TRBJ2-4; no clear D. The CDR3 is made up of 16 amino acids. Trimming cost V 3 bases and J 4 bases, with 16 bases left between them. Germline CDR1 reads LNHDA; CDR2 reads SQIVND (reference sequence).

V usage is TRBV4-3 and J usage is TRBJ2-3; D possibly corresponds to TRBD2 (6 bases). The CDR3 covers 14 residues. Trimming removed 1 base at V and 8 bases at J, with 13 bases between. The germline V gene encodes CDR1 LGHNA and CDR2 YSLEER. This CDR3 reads CASSQGATSSTQYF. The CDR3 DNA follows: TGCGCCAGCAGCCAAGGAGCGACTAGTTCTACGCAGTATTTT.

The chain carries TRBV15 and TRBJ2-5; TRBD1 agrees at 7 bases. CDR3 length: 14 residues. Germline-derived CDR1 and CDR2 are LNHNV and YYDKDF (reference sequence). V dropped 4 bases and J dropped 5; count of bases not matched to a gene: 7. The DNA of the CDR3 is TGTGCCACCAGCACCTGGACAGGAGGTGAGACCCAGTACTTC. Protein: CATSTWTGGETQYF.

The CDR3 protein is CASSSGYNSPLHF. CDR3 nucleotide sequence: TGTGCCAGCAGCTCGGGTTATAATTCACCCCTCCACTTT. The chain uses TRBV11-2 and TRBJ1-6; no reliable D call. This CDR3 contains 13 residues. Germline CDR1 and CDR2: SGHAT and FQNNGV. Trimming took off 4 bases at V and 4 bases at J, with 5 bases between the two ends.

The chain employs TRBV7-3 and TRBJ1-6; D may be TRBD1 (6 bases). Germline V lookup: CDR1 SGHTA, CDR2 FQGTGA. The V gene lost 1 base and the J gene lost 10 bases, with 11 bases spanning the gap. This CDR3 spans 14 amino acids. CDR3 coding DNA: TGTGCCAGCAGCTTAAACAGGGTAGGGTCACCCCTCCACTTT. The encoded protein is CASSLNRVGSPLHF.

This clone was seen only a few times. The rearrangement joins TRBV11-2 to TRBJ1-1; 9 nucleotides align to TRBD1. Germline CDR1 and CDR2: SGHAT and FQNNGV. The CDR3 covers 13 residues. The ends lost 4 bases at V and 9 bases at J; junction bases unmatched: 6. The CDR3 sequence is CASSSKGQGKAFF. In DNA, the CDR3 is TGTGCCAGCAGCTCTAAGGGACAGGGTAAAGCTTTCTTT.

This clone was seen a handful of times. The CDR3 DNA sequence: TGCGCCAGCAGTGAAGAGGGAGGGAGCTCTGGAAACACCATATATTTT. As protein: CASSEEGGSSGNTIYF. The chain has TRBV10-2 and TRBJ1-3; D gene unclear. This CDR3 comprises 16 residues. Trimming shortened V by 3 bases and J by 0 bases, and 12 bases separated the two germline ends. CDR1 and CDR2 (germline): WSHSY, SAAADI.

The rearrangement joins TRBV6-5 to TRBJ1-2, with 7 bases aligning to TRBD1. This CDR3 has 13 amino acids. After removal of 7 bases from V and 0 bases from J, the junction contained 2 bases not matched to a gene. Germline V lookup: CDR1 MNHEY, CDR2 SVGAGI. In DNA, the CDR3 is TGTGCCAGCACAACAGGGGCTAACTATGGCTACACCTTC. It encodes CASTTGANYGYTF.

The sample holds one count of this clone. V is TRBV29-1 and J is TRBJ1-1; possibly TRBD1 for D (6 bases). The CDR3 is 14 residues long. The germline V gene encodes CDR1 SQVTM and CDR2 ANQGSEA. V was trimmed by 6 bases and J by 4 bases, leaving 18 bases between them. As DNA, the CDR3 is TGCAGCGTGAAGGGGGGGGAACATGGCACTGAAGCTTTCTTT. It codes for CSVKGGEHGTEAFF.

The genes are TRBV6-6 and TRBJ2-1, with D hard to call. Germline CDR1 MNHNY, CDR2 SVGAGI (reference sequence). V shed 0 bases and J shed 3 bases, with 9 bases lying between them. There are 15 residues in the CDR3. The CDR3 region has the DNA TGTGCCAGCAGTTACTCACGCGGATACTACAATGAGCAGTTCTTC. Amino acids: CASSYSRGYYNEQFF.

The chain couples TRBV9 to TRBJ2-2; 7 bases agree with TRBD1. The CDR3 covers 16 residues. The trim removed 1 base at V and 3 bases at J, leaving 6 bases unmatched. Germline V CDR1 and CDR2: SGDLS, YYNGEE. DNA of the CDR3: TGTGCCAGCAGCGTATACGGGACAGTAGACACCGGGGAGCTGTTTTTT. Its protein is CASSVYGTVDTGELFF.

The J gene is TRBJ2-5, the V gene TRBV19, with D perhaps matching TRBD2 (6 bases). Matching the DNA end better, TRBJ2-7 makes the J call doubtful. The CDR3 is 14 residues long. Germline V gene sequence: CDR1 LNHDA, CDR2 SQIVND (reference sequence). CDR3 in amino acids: CASSIGGTPHEQYF. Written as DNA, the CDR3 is TGTGCCAGTAGTATAGGCGGGACCCCTCACGAGCAGTACTTC.

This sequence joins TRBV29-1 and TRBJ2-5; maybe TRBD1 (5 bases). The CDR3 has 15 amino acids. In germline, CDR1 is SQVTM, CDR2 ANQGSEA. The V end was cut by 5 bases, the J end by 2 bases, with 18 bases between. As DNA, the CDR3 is TGCAGCGTTCAGAAGGAGCCAGGGCCTCAAGAGACCCAGTACTTC. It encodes CSVQKEPGPQETQYF.

CDR3: CASSIDLNTGELFF. The CDR3 DNA sequence: TGCGCCAGCAGCATAGATTTGAACACCGGGGAGCTGTTTTTT. This rearrangement joins TRBV5-1 to TRBJ2-2, with D unclear. This CDR3 spans 14 amino acids. Germline V gene sequence: CDR1 SGHRS, CDR2 YFSETQ. Trimming stripped 4 bases from V and 1 base from J, with 8 bases between.

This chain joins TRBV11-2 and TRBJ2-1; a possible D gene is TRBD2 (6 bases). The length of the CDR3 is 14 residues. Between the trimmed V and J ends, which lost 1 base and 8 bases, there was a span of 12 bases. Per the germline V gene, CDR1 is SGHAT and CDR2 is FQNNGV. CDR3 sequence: CASSLARGWHEQFF. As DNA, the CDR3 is TGTGCCAGCAGCTTAGCGCGGGGATGGCATGAGCAGTTCTTC.

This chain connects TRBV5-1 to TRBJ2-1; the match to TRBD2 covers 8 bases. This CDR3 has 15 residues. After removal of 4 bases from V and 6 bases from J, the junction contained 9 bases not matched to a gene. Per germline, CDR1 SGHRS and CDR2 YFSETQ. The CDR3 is CASSPTAGVVNEQFF. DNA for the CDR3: TGCGCCAGCAGCCCTACAGCGGGGGTCGTCAATGAGCAGTTCTTC.

The CDR3 DNA follows: TGCAGCTCGAGGACAGGGTCCCGCACAGATACGCAGTATTTT. Amino acids: CSSRTGSRTDTQYF. This chain uses TRBV29-1 with TRBJ2-3, with 8 bases matching TRBD1. CDR3 size: 14 residues. Germline V gives CDR1 SQVTM, CDR2 ANQGSEA. Trimming took 8 bases from V and 1 from J; bases not matched to a gene: 8.

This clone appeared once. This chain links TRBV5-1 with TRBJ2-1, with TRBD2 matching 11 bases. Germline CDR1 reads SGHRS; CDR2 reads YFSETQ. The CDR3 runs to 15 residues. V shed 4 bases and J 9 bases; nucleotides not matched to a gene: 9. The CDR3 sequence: CASSLLAGGHREQFF. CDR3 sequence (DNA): TGCGCCAGCAGCCTCTTAGCGGGGGGGCATCGTGAGCAGTTCTTC.

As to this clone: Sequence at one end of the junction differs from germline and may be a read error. This CDR3 is CASSSGTGATLQYF. The CDR3 DNA reads TGTGCTAGCAGCTCCGGGACAGGGGCGACCTTGCAGTACTTC. The chain employs TRBV7-7 and TRBJ2-7, with 10 bases identical to TRBD1. Germline V gene sequence: CDR1 SSHAT, CDR2 FNYEAQ (reference sequence). This CDR3 spans 14 amino acids.

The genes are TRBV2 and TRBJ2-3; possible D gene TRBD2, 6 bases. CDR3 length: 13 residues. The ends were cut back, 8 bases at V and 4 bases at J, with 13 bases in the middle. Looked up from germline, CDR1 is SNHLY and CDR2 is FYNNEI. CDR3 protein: CASLGGFADTQYF. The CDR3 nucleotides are TGTGCCAGCCTTGGGGGGTTTGCAGATACGCAGTATTTT. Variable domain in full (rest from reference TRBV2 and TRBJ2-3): EPEVTQTPSHQVTQMGQEVILRCVPISNHLYFYWYRQILGQKVEFLVSFYNNEISEKSEIFDDQFSVERPDGSNFTLKIRSTKLEDSAMYFCASLGGFADTQYFGPGTRLTVL.

The CDR3 DNA follows: TGTGCCAGCATCGGGACAGGCTCCTACGAGCAGTACTTC. It codes for CASIGTGSYEQYF. The rearrangement links TRBV28 to TRBJ2-7; TRBD1 aligns across 8 bases. V dropped 7 bases and J dropped 0; count of bases not matched to a gene: 2. Looked up from germline, CDR1 is MDHEN and CDR2 is SYDVKM. This CDR3 comprises 13 residues.

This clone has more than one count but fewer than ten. CDR3 protein: CASSWRDSPYNEQFF. CDR3 nucleotides: TGCGCCAGCAGCTGGCGGGACAGTCCCTACAATGAGCAGTTCTTC. The chain links TRBV5-1 to TRBJ2-1, with D possibly being TRBD1 (7 bases). The CDR3 is made up of 15 amino acids. Germline CDR1 and CDR2: SGHRS and YFSETQ. Deletions cut 3 bases from V and 2 bases from J, with 12 bases between.

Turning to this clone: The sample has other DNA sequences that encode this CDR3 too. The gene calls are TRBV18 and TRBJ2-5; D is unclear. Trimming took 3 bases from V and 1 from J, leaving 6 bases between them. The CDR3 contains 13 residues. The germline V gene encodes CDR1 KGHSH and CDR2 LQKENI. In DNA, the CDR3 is TGTGCCAGCTCACCCAACAGCCAAGAGACCCAGTACTTC. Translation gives CASSPNSQETQYF. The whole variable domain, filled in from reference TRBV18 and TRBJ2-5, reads NAGVMQNPRHLVRRRGQEARLRCSPMKGHSHVYWYRQLPEEGLKFMVYLQKENIIDESGMPKERFSAEFPKEGPSILRIQQVVRGDSAAYFCASSPNSQETQYFGPGTRLLVL.

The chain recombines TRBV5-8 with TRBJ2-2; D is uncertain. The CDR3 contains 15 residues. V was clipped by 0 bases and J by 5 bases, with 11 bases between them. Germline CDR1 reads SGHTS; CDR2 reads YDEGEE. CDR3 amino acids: CASSLGPKITGELFF. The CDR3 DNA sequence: TGTGCCAGCAGCTTGGGTCCTAAGATAACCGGGGAGCTGTTTTTT.

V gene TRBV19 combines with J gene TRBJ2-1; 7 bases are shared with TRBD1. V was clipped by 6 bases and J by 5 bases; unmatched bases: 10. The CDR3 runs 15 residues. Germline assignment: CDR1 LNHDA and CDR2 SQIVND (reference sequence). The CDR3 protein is CASSALQQGNNEQFF. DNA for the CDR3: TGTGCCAGTAGCGCCCTACAACAGGGGAACAATGAGCAGTTCTTC.

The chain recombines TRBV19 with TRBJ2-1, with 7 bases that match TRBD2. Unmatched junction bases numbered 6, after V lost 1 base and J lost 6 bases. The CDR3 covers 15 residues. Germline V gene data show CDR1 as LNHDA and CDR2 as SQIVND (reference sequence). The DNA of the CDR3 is TGTGCCAGTAGTATAGGGACTAGTTATGGCAATGAGCAGTTCTTC. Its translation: CASSIGTSYGNEQFF.

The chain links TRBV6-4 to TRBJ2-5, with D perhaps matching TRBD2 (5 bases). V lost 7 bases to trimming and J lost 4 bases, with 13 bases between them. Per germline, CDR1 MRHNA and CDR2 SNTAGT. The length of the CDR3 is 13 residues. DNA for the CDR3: TGTGCCAGCATAGAGGGAAACGGAGAGACCCAGTACTTC. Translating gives CASIEGNGETQYF.

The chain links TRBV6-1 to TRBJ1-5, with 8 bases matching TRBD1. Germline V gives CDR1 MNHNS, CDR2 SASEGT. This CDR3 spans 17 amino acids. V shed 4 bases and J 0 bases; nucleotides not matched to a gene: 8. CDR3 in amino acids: CASSVNRGLYSNQPQHF. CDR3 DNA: TGTGCCAGCAGTGTCAACAGGGGGTTATATAGCAATCAGCCCCAGCATTTT.

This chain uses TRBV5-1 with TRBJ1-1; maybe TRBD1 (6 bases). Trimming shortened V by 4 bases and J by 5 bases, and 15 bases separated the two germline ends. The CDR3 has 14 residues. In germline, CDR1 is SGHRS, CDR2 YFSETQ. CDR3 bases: TGCGCCAGCAGCACCCAAGGGGGAGGGACTGAAGCTTTCTTT. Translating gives CASSTQGGGTEAFF. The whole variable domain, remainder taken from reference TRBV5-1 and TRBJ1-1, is KAGVTQTPRYLIKTRGQQVTLSCSPISGHRSVSWYQQTPGQGLQFLFEYFSETQRNKGNFPGRFSGRQFSNSRSEMNVSTLELGDSALYLCASSTQGGGTEAFFGQGTRLTVV.

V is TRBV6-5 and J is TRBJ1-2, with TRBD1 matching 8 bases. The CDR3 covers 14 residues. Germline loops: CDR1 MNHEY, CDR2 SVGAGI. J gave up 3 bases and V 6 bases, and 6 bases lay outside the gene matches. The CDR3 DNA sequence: TGTGCCAGCAGCTCTCAGGGGGCCGACTATGGCTACACCTTC. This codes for CASSSQGADYGYTF.